The TCR beta chain under discussion was sequenced for a study of cytomegalovirus exposure and HLA in healthy donors. On the study more broadly: HLA-typed donors were the source of about 85 million unique TCRs held in an early data release.

With 60 Vbeta and 13 Jbeta primers, the PCR was carried out. Clones were read by immunoSEQ multiplex PCR, and TCRdb kept only the in-frame ones, dropping some. Of approximately 170,000 clones in the sample, roughly 67% are singletons; the top ten hold under 7%. A remark on this clone: Its antigen is currently unknown.

Overall study results and limits: Using a false discovery rate of 0.05, a later analysis showed that roughly 16,000 TCR beta sequences were associated with HLA alleles. Whilst most TCR sequences proved rare, a subset of public TCRs occurred across many donors.

Deletions cut 6 bases from V and 3 bases from J, with 11 bases between. The CDR3 is 13 amino acids. The germline CDR1 and CDR2 sequences are MNHNY and SVGAGI (reference sequence). The TCR sequence derives from a woman between 18 and 29 years old in good health and CMV-seropositive. Input material: PBMCs. This chain connects TRBV6-6 to TRBJ2-5; possible D gene TRBD1, 5 bases. The CDR3 bases are TGTGCCAGCAGCCGCAGGGTGGAAGAGACCCAGTACTTC. Translated: CASSRRVEETQYF.